This is a list of T cell receptor beta chains from one sample in a study of T cells in Graves' hyperthyroidism and ophthalmopathy. TCRdb analysed the multiplex PCR reads with MiXCR anew, one entry per CDR3 protein. Of about 480,000 distinct CDR3 sequences in the sample, roughly 14% were seen once. Sequences were obtained from blood. The receptors shown here come from a woman younger than 30 with Graves' hyperthyroidism. The CDR3 runs from the conserved cysteine through the conserved F or W. A D gene is named only where the DNA matches it firmly. Only part of the rows carry a size: once, few, many, or a class if the clone is expanded.

j_call v_call d_call clone_size cdr3_aa cdr3_nt
TRBJ1-6 TRBV7-8 NA few CASSLTWTVYNSPLHF TGTGCCAGCAGCCTAACCTGGACGGTCTATAATTCACCCCTCCACTTT
TRBJ2-3 TRBV30 TRBD1 NA CAWNPGQGYTDTQYF TGTGCCTGGAACCCGGGACAGGGATACACAGATACGCAGTATTTT
TRBJ2-1 TRBV12-3/TRBV12-4 TRBD2 NA CASSGGLAGGSSYNEQFF TGTGCCAGCAGTGGGGGACTAGCGGGAGGTAGCTCCTACAATGAGCAGTTCTTC
TRBJ2-1 TRBV28 NA many CASSFDEQFF TGTGCCAGCAGTTTCGATGAGCAGTTCTTC
TRBJ2-7 TRBV12-3/TRBV12-4 NA many CASTKMGGHEQYF TGTGCCAGCACCAAGATGGGGGGCCACGAGCAGTACTTC
TRBJ1-2 TRBV12-3/TRBV12-4 TRBD1 NA CASSTDRDYGYTF TGTGCCAGCAGTACAGACAGGGACTATGGCTACACCTTC
TRBJ1-2 TRBV28 NA many CASRPWDGSYGYTF TGTGCCAGCAGGCCCTGGGACGGATCCTATGGCTACACCTTC
TRBJ2-1 TRBV3-1 NA many CASSQDEAETLPDNEQFF TGTGCCAGCAGCCAAGATGAAGCGGAGACGCTCCCGGACAATGAGCAGTTCTTC
TRBJ1-2 TRBV7-9 NA NA CASSSTENHGYTF TGTGCCAGCAGTTCAACTGAAAACCATGGCTACACCTTC
TRBJ1-1 TRBV29-1 TRBD1 many CSVEEGAQDTEAFF TGCAGCGTTGAGGAGGGGGCGCAGGACACTGAAGCTTTCTTT
TRBJ1-2 TRBV9 NA few CASSVNDPRDGYTF TGTGCCAGCAGCGTAAATGACCCGAGGGATGGCTACACCTTC
TRBJ1-3 TRBV10-3 NA few CAISGGDTIYF TGTGCCATCAGCGGTGGTGACACCATATATTTT
TRBJ2-5 TRBV9 TRBD2 NA CVSSVGASGRGRTQYF TGTGTCAGCAGCGTAGGGGCTAGCGGGAGGGGCAGGACCCAGTACTTC
TRBJ2-7 TRBV11-2 NA many CASSSRPGTAYEQYF TGTGCCAGCAGCTCCCGCCCCGGGACCGCCTACGAGCAGTACTTC
TRBJ2-3 TRBV7-2 NA NA CASSRVGSSTDTQYF TGTGCCAGCAGCCGAGTTGGCTCTAGCACAGATACGCAGTATTTT
TRBJ1-5 TRBV12-3/TRBV12-4 NA NA CASSLTGSGNQPQHF TGTGCCAGCAGTTTAACAGGGTCTGGCAATCAGCCCCAGCATTTT
TRBJ1-1 TRBV2 TRBD1 many CASSDNSGTVNTEAFF TGTGCCAGCAGTGACAACTCCGGGACAGTGAACACTGAAGCTTTCTTT
TRBJ1-3 TRBV11-2 TRBD1 many CASSSQGADGNTIYF TGTGCCAGCAGCTCACAGGGGGCTGATGGAAACACCATATATTTT
TRBJ1-2 TRBV3-1 TRBD1 NA CASSPGQGAHPYGYTF TGTGCCAGCAGCCCGGGACAGGGGGCGCATCCCTATGGCTACACCTTC
TRBJ2-2 TRBV5-1 TRBD1 NA CASQPTGGRAGELFF TGCGCCAGCCAACCGACAGGGGGCAGGGCCGGGGAGCTGTTTTTT
TRBJ1-3 TRBV27 NA few CASSFNPPSSGNTIYF TGTGCCAGCAGTTTTAATCCCCCTTCCTCTGGAAACACCATATATTTT
TRBJ2-1 TRBV29-1 TRBD2 many CSVQLAGNEQFF TGCAGCGTCCAACTAGCGGGCAATGAGCAGTTCTTC
TRBJ2-1 TRBV6-1 TRBD2 few CASSETSGNEQFF TGTGCCAGCAGTGAGACTAGCGGCAATGAGCAGTTCTTC
TRBJ2-1 TRBV6-5 NA NA CAIQGLFSYNEQFF TGTGCCATCCAGGGTCTCTTTTCCTACAATGAGCAGTTCTTC
TRBJ2-7 TRBV2 NA many CASSETGEGDEQYF TGTGCCAGCAGTGAAACCGGTGAAGGGGACGAGCAGTACTTC
TRBJ1-2 TRBV12-3/TRBV12-4 NA many CASRVQESYGYTF TGTGCCAGCAGAGTACAGGAAAGCTATGGCTACACCTTC
TRBJ1-3 TRBV5-1 NA few CASSLVAGDGNTIYF TGCGCCAGCAGCTTGGTGGCAGGGGATGGAAACACCATATATTTT
TRBJ2-7 TRBV29-1 NA NA CSVTLARQGYEQYF TGCAGCGTCACCTTGGCCCGGCAGGGCTACGAGCAGTACTTC
TRBJ1-1 TRBV27 NA NA CASSLSGIWVNTEAFF TGTGCCAGCAGTTTATCGGGGATTTGGGTAAACACTGAAGCTTTCTTT
TRBJ1-5 TRBV28 TRBD1 NA CASLLRGRGNQPQHF TGTGCCAGCCTCCTCAGGGGGCGGGGGAATCAGCCCCAGCATTTT
TRBJ2-7 TRBV12-3/TRBV12-4 TRBD2 many CASSFGLAGGPYEQYF TGTGCCAGCAGTTTTGGACTAGCGGGAGGGCCATACGAGCAGTACTTC
TRBJ2-1 TRBV24-1 TRBD2 many CATSDVEREVEQFF TGTGCCACCAGTGATGTGGAGCGGGAGGTTGAGCAGTTCTTC
TRBJ2-5 TRBV2 TRBD2 many CASSSIAGEGKTQYF TGTGCCAGCAGTTCGATAGCGGGAGAGGGGAAGACCCAGTACTTC
TRBJ1-5 TRBV2 TRBD1 many CASNRGLGNQPQHF TGTGCCAGCAACAGGGGGCTCGGAAATCAGCCCCAGCATTTT
TRBJ1-2 TRBV18 NA NA CASSPPEDYGYTF TGTGCCAGCTCACCACCCGAGGACTATGGCTACACCTTC
TRBJ2-2 TRBV27 TRBD1 NA CASSSLYRGRRTGELFF TGTGCCAGCAGTTCGCTTTACAGGGGGCGCAGGACCGGGGAGCTGTTTTTT
TRBJ2-7 TRBV10-3 TRBD1 many CAIRTGTGANEQYF TGTGCCATCAGAACCGGGACAGGGGCCAACGAGCAGTACTTC
TRBJ2-2 TRBV6-1 TRBD2 many CASRLAHRELFF TGTGCCAGCAGACTAGCGCACCGGGAGCTGTTTTTT
TRBJ1-1 TRBV18 NA many CASSPQKATEAFF TGTGCCAGCTCACCCCAGAAAGCCACTGAAGCTTTCTTT
TRBJ1-2 TRBV3-1 TRBD1 many CASSQGWTGSDGYTF TGTGCCAGCAGCCAAGGGTGGACAGGGAGCGATGGCTACACCTTC
TRBJ2-1 TRBV15 TRBD2 many CATSRALTSGSGHEQFF TGTGCCACCAGCAGAGCCCTGACTAGCGGGAGCGGCCATGAGCAGTTCTTC
TRBJ1-3 TRBV6-1 NA NA CASSPDPWAGNTIYF TGTGCCAGCAGTCCAGATCCTTGGGCTGGAAACACCATATATTTT
TRBJ1-1 TRBV19 TRBD1 many CASKWDRGLNTEAFF TGTGCCAGTAAATGGGACAGGGGCCTGAACACTGAAGCTTTCTTT
TRBJ2-4 TRBV11-2 NA many CASSLDGGVNIQYF TGTGCCAGCAGCTTAGATGGGGGTGTAAACATTCAGTACTTC
TRBJ1-1 TRBV12-3/TRBV12-4 NA many CASSLAFTEAFF TGTGCCAGCAGTTTAGCCTTCACTGAAGCTTTCTTT
TRBJ1-5 TRBV5-6 TRBD1 NA CASSRKDRGRNQPQHF TGTGCCAGCAGCAGAAAGGACAGGGGGCGGAATCAGCCCCAGCATTTT
TRBJ2-2 TRBV12-3/TRBV12-4 NA many CASSPTIAAGELFF TGTGCCAGCAGTCCAACCATAGCCGCCGGGGAGCTGTTTTTT
TRBJ2-5 TRBV24-1 NA many CATSDPRHGFQETQYF TGTGCCACCAGTGACCCACGACACGGGTTCCAAGAGACCCAGTACTTC
TRBJ2-3 TRBV20-1 NA many CSATIPGVPDTQYF TGCAGTGCTACTATCCCGGGGGTACCAGATACGCAGTATTTT
TRBJ2-3 TRBV20-1 TRBD2 NA CSARGGGGRLAASTDTQYF TGCAGTGCTAGAGGTGGGGGGGGGAGACTAGCGGCTAGCACAGATACGCAGTATTTT
TRBJ2-3 TRBV9 NA few CASRRVGFGTDTQYF TGTGCCAGCAGGAGGGTCGGTTTTGGCACAGATACGCAGTATTTT
TRBJ1-5 TRBV30 NA once CAWRYNDNQPQHF TGTGCCTGGAGATATAATGACAATCAGCCCCAGCATTTT
TRBJ2-2 TRBV12-3/TRBV12-4 TRBD2 many CASSRLASNTGELFF TGTGCCAGCAGCCGACTAGCCTCGAACACCGGGGAGCTGTTTTTT
TRBJ1-1 TRBV28 TRBD1 once CASYLGTGNTEAFF TGTGCCAGCTATCTTGGGACAGGGAACACTGAAGCTTTCTTT
TRBJ2-7 TRBV20-1 NA many CSARDGGVGGYEQYF TGCAGTGCTAGAGACGGTGGCGTCGGGGGTTACGAGCAGTACTTC
TRBJ2-1 TRBV27 TRBD2 NA CASSPPSGRGEQFF TGTGCCAGCAGTCCGCCTAGCGGGAGGGGGGAGCAGTTCTTC
TRBJ2-3 TRBV29-1 NA many CSVQTGKEADTQYF TGCAGCGTACAAACAGGGAAAGAGGCAGATACGCAGTATTTT
TRBJ2-3 TRBV6-5 NA few CASSYSSSRTPTDTQYF TGTGCCAGCAGTTACTCGAGCTCTCGGACCCCCACAGATACGCAGTATTTT